This T cell receptor (beta chain) was sequenced for a study of Ad26.COV2.S vaccination and SARS-CoV-2 variants. Study-level points and caveats: Substantial breadth in spike-specific CD8+ and CD4+ T cell responses was reportedly seen after vaccination.

V lost 7 bases and J 6 bases, leaving 16 bases between the germline ends. CDR1 is SNHLY and CDR2 is FYNNEI in the germline V gene. The CDR3 sequence is 14 residues long. The treatment denotes: some 19 received Ad26.COV2.S at low or high dose, single or two shots; 5 received placebo; per-sample allocation not given. The samples were gathered on day 63 after the first injection of vaccine or placebo. Note on this clone: As yet, its antigen is unknown.

Sequencing was performed with immunoSEQ multiplex PCR; in TCRdb, only in-frame clones are kept and a portion is missing. This repertoire shows about 350,000 clones, around nine tenths found once; its top ten account for approximately 12%. The source is a person aged 18 to 59 who received the Ad26.COV2.S COVID-19 vaccine or a placebo. The sample consisted of peripheral blood, taken in a trial of Ad26.COV2.S vaccine versus placebo. The chain links TRBV2 to TRBJ2-4, with D unclear. CDR3 loop: CASKLNPTGNIQYF. In nucleotides, the CDR3 is TGTGCCAGCAAGCTAAACCCAACGGGAAACATTCAGTACTTC.